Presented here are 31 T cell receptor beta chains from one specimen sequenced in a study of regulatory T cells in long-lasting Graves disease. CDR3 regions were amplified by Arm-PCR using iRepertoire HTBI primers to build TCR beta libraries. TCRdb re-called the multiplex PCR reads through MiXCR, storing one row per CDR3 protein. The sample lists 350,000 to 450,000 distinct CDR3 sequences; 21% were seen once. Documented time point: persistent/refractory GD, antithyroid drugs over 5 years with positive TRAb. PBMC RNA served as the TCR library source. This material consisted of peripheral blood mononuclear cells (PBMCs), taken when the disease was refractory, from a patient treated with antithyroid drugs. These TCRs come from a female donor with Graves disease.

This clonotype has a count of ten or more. The CDR3 DNA follows: TGTGCCAGCAGTCCAGACAGGCACAATCAGCCCCAGCATTTT. This translates into CASSPDRHNQPQHF. This chain links TRBV28 with TRBJ1-5, with a weak D call TRBD1 (6 bases). The CDR3 has 14 amino acids. V lost 5 bases and J lost 3, with 11 bases in between. In germline, CDR1 is MDHEN, CDR2 SYDVKM.

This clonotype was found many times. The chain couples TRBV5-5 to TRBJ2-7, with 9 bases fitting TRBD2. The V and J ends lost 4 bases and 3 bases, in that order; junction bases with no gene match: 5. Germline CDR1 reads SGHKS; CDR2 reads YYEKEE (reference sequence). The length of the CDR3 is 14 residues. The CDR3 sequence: CASSPRLADYEQYF. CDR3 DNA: TGTGCCAGCAGCCCCAGACTAGCGGACTACGAGCAGTACTTC.

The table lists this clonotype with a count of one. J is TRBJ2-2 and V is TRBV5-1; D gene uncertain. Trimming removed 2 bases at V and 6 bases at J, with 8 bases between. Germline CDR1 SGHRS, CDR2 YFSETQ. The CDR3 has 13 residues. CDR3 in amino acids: CASSFPRAGELFF. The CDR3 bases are TGCGCCAGCAGCTTCCCTAGAGCCGGGGAGCTGTTTTTT.

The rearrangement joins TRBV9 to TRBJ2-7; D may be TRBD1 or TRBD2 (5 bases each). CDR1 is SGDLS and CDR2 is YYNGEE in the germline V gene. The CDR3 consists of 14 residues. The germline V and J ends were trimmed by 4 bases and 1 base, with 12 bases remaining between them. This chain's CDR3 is CASSPPGTSYEQYF. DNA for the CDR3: TGTGCCAGCAGCCCCCCCGGGACGTCCTACGAGCAGTACTTC.

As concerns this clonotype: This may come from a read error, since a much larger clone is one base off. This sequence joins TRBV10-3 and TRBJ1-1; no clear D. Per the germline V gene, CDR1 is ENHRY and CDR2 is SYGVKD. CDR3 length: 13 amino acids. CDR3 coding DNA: TGTGCCATCCGGGAGTCTCGGAACACTGAAACTTTCTTT. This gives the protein CAIRESRNTETFF.

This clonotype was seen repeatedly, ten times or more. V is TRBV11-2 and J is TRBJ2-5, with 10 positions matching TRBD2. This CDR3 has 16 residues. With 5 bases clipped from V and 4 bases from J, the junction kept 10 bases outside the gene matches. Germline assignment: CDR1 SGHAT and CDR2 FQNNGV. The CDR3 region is CASSPPLAGEGETQYF. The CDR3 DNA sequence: TGTGCCAGCAGCCCCCCCCTAGCGGGAGAGGGAGAGACCCAGTACTTC.

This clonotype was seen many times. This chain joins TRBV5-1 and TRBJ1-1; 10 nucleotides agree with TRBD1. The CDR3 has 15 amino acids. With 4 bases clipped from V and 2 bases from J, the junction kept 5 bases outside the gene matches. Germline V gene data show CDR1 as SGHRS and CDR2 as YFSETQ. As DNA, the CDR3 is TGCGCCAGCAGCAAACGGGACAGGGGAAACACTGAAGCTTTCTTT. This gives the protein CASSKRDRGNTEAFF.

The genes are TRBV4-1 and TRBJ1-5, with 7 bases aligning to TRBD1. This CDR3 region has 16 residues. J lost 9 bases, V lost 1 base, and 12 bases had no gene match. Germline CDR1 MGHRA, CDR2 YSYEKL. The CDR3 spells CASSQALGTEVGPQHF. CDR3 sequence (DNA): TGCGCCAGCAGCCAAGCCCTTGGGACAGAGGTGGGGCCCCAGCATTTT.

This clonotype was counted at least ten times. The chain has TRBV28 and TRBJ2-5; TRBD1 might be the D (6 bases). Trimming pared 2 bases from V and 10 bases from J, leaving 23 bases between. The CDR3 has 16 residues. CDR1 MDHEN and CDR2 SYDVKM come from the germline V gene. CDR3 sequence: CASSLVSRGPVGDQYF. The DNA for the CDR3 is TGTGCCAGCAGTTTAGTGTCCAGGGGCCCCGTTGGCGACCAGTACTTC.

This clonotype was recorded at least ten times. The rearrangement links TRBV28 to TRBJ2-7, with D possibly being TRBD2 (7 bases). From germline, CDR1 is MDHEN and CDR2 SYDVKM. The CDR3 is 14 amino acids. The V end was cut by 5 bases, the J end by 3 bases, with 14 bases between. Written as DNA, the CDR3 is TGTGCCAGCAGTCCCAGGGGACTAATCTACGAGCAGTACTTC. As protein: CASSPRGLIYEQYF.

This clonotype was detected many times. The CDR3 loop reads CASSDREQYF. DNA of the CDR3: TGTGCCAGCAGTGATAGAGAGCAGTACTTC. The chain has TRBV2 and TRBJ2-7; D is unresolved. With 3 bases removed from V and 7 bases from J, the gap between germline ends came to 4 bases. From germline, CDR1 is SNHLY and CDR2 FYNNEI. There are 10 residues in the CDR3.

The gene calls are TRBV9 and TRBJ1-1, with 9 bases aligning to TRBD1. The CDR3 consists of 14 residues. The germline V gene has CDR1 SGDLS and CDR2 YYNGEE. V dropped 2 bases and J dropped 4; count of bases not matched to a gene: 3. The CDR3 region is CASSVTGGVTEAFF. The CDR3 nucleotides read TGTGCCAGCAGCGTGACAGGGGGGGTCACTGAAGCTTTCTTT.

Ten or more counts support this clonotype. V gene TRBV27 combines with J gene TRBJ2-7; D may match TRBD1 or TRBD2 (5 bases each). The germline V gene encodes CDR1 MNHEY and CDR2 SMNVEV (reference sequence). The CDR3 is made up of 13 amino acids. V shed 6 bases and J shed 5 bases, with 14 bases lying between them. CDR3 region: CASSLVSGHEQYF. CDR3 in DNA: TGTGCCAGCAGCCTGGTTTCGGGGCACGAGCAGTACTTC.

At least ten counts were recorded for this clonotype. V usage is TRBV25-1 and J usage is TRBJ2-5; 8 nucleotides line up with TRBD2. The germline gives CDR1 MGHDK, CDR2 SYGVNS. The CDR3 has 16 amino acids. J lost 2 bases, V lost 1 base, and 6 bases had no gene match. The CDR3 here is CASSEWVAGRQETQYF. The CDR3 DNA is TGTGCCAGCAGTGAATGGGTAGCGGGAAGACAAGAGACCCAGTACTTC.

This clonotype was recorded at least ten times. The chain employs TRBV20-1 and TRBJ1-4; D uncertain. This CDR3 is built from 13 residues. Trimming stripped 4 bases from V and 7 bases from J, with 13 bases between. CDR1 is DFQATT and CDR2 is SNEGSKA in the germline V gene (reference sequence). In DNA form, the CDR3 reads TGCAGTGCTACCGGTGCTCCGGGTGAAAAACTGTTTTTT. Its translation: CSATGAPGEKLFF.

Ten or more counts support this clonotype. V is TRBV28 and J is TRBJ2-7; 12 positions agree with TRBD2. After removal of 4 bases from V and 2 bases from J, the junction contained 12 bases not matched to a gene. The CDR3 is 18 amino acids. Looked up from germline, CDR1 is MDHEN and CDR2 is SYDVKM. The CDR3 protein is CASSSASGRAPGTYEQYF. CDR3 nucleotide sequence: TGTGCCAGCAGTTCGGCTAGCGGGAGGGCCCCAGGGACCTACGAGCAGTACTTC.

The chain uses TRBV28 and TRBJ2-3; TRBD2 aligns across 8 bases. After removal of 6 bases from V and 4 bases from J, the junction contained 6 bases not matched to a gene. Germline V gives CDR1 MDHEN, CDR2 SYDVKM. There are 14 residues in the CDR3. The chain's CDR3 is CASRPAGDPDTQYF. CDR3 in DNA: TGTGCCAGCAGACCAGCGGGAGACCCAGATACGCAGTATTTT. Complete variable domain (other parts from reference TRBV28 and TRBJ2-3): DVKVTQSSRYLVKRTGEKVFLECVQDMDHENMFWYRQDPGLGLRLIYFSYDVKMKEKGDIPEGYSVSREKKERFSLILESASTNQTSMYLCASRPAGDPDTQYFGPGTRLTVL.

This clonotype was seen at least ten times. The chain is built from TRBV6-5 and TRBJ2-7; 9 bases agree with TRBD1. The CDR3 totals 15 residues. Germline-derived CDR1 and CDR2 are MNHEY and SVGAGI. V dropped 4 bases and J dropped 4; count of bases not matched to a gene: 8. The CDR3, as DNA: TGTGCCAGCAGTTCCCCGGGACAGGGAGTTTACGAGCAGTACTTC. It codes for CASSSPGQGVYEQYF.

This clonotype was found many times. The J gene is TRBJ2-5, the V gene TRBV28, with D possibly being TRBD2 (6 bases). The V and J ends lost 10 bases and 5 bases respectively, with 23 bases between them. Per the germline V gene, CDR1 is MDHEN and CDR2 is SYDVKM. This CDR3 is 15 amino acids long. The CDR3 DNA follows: TGTGCCACTACCCCCGGGACGGAGGGTTCGGAGACCCAGTACTTC. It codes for CATTPGTEGSETQYF.

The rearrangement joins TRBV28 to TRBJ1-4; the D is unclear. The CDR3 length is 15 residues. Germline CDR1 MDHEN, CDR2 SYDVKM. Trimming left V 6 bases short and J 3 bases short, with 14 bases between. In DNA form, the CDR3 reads TGTGCCAGCAGCTTAGAAGGGTCTGCTAATGAAAAACTGTTTTTT. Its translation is CASSLEGSANEKLFF. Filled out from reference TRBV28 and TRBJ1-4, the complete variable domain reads DVKVTQSSRYLVKRTGEKVFLECVQDMDHENMFWYRQDPGLGLRLIYFSYDVKMKEKGDIPEGYSVSREKKERFSLILESASTNQTSMYLCASSLEGSANEKLFFGSGTQLSVL.

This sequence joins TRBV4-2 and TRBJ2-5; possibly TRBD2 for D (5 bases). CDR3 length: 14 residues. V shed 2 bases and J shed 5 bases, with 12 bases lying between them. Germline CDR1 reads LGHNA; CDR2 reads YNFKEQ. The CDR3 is CASSQPGNLETQYF. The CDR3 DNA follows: TGTGCCAGCAGCCAACCCGGGAACCTGGAGACCCAGTACTTC.

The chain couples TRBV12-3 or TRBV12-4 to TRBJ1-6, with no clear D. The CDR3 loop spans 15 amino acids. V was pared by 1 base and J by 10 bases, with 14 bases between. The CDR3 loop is CASSLDDSFLSPLHF. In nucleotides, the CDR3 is TGTGCCAGCAGTTTAGATGACTCATTTTTATCACCCCTCCACTTT.

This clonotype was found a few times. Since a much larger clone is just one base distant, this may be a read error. The DNA for the CDR3 is TGTGCCAGCATGGGGGGGGTCAGCTCCTACGAGCAGTACTTC. This codes for CASMGGVSSYEQYF. The V and J genes are TRBV28 and TRBJ2-7; 7 bases map to TRBD2. V gave up 7 bases and J gave up 0 bases; unmatched junction bases: 6. Germline values: CDR1 MDHEN, CDR2 SYDVKM. This CDR3 spans 14 amino acids.

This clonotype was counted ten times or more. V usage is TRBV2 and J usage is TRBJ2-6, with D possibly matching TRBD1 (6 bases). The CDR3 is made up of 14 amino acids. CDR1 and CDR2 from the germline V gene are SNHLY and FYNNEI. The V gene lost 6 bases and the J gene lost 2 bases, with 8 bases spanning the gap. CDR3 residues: CASSAGAGANVLTF. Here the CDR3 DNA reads TGTGCCAGCAGCGCAGGGGCTGGGGCCAACGTCCTGACTTTC. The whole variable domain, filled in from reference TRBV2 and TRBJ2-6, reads EPEVTQTPSHQVTQMGQEVILRCVPISNHLYFYWYRQILGQKVEFLVSFYNNEISEKSEIFDDQFSVERPDGSNFTLKIRSTKLEDSAMYFCASSAGAGANVLTFGAGSRLTVL.

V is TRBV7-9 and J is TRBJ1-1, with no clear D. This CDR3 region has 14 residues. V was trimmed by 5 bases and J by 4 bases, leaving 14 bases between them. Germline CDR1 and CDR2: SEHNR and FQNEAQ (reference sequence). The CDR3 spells CASSPRVIATEAFF. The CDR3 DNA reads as TGTGCCAGCAGCCCCCGTGTTATAGCCACTGAAGCTTTCTTT.

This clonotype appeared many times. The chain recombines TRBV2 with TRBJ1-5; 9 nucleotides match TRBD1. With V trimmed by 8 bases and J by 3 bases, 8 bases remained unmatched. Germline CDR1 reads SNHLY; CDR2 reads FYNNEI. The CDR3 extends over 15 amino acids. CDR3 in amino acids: CASGGTGKSNQPQHF. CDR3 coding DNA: TGTGCCAGCGGAGGGACAGGGAAGTCCAATCAGCCCCAGCATTTT. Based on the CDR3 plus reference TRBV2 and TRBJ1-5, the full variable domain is EPEVTQTPSHQVTQMGQEVILRCVPISNHLYFYWYRQILGQKVEFLVSFYNNEISEKSEIFDDQFSVERPDGSNFTLKIRSTKLEDSAMYFCASGGTGKSNQPQHFGDGTRLSIL.

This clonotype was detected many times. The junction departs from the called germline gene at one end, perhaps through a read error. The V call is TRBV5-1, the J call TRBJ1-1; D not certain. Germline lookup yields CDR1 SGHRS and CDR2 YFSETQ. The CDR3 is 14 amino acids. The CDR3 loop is CASSSLTANTEAFF. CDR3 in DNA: TGTGCCAGCAGCTCCTTGACGGCGAACACTGAAGCTTTCTTT.

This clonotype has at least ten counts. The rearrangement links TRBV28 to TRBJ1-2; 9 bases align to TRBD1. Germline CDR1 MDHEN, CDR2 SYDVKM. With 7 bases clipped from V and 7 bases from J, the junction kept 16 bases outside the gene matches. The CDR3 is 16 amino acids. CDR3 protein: CASNLGPGTGNSGYTF. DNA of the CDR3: TGTGCCAGCAACCTCGGACCCGGGACAGGGAATTCTGGCTACACCTTC.

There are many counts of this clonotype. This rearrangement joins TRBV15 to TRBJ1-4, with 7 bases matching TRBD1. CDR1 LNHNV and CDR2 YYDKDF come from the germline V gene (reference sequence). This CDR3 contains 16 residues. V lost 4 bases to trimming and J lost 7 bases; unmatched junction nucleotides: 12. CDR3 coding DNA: TGTGCCACCAGCACCAGGACAGGCCAATTGATTGAAAAACTGTTTTTT. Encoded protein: CATSTRTGQLIEKLFF.

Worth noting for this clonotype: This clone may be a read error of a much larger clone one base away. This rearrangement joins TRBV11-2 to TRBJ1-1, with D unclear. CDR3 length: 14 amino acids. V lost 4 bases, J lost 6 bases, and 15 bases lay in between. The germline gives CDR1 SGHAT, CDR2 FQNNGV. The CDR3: CASSSGGPQAEAFF. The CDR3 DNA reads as TGTGCCAGCAGCTCAGGAGGCCCCCAGGCTGAAGCTTTCTTT.

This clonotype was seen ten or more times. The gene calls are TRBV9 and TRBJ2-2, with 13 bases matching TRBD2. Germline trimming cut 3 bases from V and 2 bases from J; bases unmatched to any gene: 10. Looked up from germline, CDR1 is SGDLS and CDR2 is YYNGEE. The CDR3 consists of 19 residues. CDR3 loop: CASSEGGTSGKANTGELFF. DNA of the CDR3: TGTGCCAGCAGCGAAGGGGGGACTAGCGGGAAGGCTAACACCGGGGAGCTGTTTTTT.